A selection of T cell receptor beta chains follows, all from one sample in a study of spatial heterogeneity in lung cancer. TCRdb ran MiXCR on the 5' RACE reads and lists one entry per CDR3 protein. The sample lists some 40,000 distinct CDR3 sequences; approximately 5.6% were seen once. The sample was PBMCs, taken at surgery. These receptor sequences come from a female donor with early-stage non-small cell lung cancer. The conserved cysteine and the conserved F or W are not part of the CDR3 here. The order of the fields is V gene, CDR3 protein.

v_call: TRBV4-1; cdr3_aa: ASSHPEDVADEQF
v_call: TRBV3-1; cdr3_aa: ASSQGAAAGEQF
v_call: TRBV4-3; cdr3_aa: ASSQDQSVSYEQY
v_call: TRBV9; cdr3_aa: ASSILAGAPYEQY
v_call: TRBV23-1; cdr3_aa: ASSPPSWGNQPQH
v_call: TRBV12-3/TRBV12-4; cdr3_aa: ASSLFPGPQETQY
v_call: TRBV11-2; cdr3_aa: ASSLTDTGELF
v_call: TRBV6-2/TRBV6-3; cdr3_aa: ASRRGTTKGTGELF
v_call: TRBV15; cdr3_aa: ATSRDKGDTQY
v_call: TRBV20-1; cdr3_aa: SARTGGRNNQPQH
v_call: TRBV7-2; cdr3_aa: ASSLGTSVLQETQY
v_call: TRBV7-2; cdr3_aa: ASSLLAPRGLYTGELF
v_call: TRBV6-6; cdr3_aa: ASRAPGPEAF
v_call: TRBV10-3; cdr3_aa: AISGGQNYGYT
v_call: TRBV14; cdr3_aa: ASRRRGRNTGELF
v_call: TRBV15; cdr3_aa: ATSFPGQGYNEQY
v_call: TRBV7-3; cdr3_aa: ASSLQGSMNTEAF
v_call: TRBV11-2; cdr3_aa: ASNPSGSPYEQY
v_call: TRBV18; cdr3_aa: ASSRRESSYEQY
v_call: TRBV9; cdr3_aa: ASSKRQGSSGNTIY
v_call: TRBV5-5; cdr3_aa: ASSWEGASMNTEAF
v_call: TRBV5-5; cdr3_aa: ASSLVGEGEKLF